This T cell receptor beta chain originates from a study of a mutant IDH1 vaccine in newly diagnosed glioma. Across the study: Treated patients showed a male proportion of around 62%, a female proportion of roughly 40%, and a mean age of 40.4 years. The therapy given earlier, which was standard therapy, consisted of radiotherapy, temozolomide, or both, and most of the patients received both. Study-level findings and limits: Vaccination induced immune responses in about 93% of patients. Pseudoprogression appears to have had no connection to changes in top peripheral T cell clonotypes.

Germline V CDR1 and CDR2: SQVTM, ANQGSEA. The CDR3 is made up of 15 amino acids. With 4 bases removed from V and 0 bases from J, the gap between germline ends came to 14 bases. Time point indicated: baseline, week 1 (first vaccination visit). As to treatment: pre-vaccination baseline after standard-of-care therapy. Method: immunoSEQ multiplex PCR; TCRdb's copy keeps in-frame clones and lacks some. The sample contains approximately 70,000 clones, 60% to 85% of which appear only once. In regard to this clone: Its matching antigen is unknown.

The specimen comprised PBMCs, sampled from a glioma patient treated with radiotherapy, temozolomide or both. This chain joins TRBV29-1 and TRBJ2-3, with D perhaps matching TRBD1 or TRBD2 (7 bases each). This sequence originates from a man between 50 and 59 years old with glioma. As DNA, the CDR3 is TGCAGCGTTGGGCGTCAGGGGGGGAGCACAGATACGCAGTATTTT. Translation: CSVGRQGGSTDTQYF.